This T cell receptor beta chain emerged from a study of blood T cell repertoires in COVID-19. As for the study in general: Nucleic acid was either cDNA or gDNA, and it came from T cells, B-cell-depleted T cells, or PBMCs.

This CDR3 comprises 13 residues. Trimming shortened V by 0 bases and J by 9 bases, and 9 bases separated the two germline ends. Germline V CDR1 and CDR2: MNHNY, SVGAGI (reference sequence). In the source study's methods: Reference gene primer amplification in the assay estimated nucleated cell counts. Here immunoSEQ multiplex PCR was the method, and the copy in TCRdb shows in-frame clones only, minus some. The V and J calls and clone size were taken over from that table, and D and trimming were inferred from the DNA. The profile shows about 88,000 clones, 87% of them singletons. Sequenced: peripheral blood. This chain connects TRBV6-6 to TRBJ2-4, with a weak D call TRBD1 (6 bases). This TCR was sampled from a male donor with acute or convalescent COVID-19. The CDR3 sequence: CASSYSRGSIQYF. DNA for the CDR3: TGTGCCAGCAGTTACTCCAGGGGATCCATTCAGTACTTC.